Below, 5 T cell receptor gamma chains from the same sample are listed, as sequenced in a study of Vδ1+ human thymocytes. Broader study findings: Highly polyclonal TRG and TRD repertoires with Gaussian CDR3 length distributions appeared in thymus.

No cognate antigen is known for these TCRs. Extracted RNA was reverse transcribed into cDNA. Pooled V-gene forward primers with one constant-region reverse primer generated the CDR3 amplicons by multiplex PCR. TCRdb reran clone calling via CATT on the multiplex PCR reads. This sample carries 25,000 to 35,000 gamma-chain clones, 20% to 25% of them seen once, and the ten largest clones take approximately 1.9%. Sequencing was performed on Vdelta1+ gamma-delta thymocytes from the thymus. Subset here: FACS-sorted CD3+ TCRalphabeta- TCRVdelta1+ TCRVdelta2- thymocytes. The receptor set was obtained from a boy under three years old who had congenital heart surgery.

The J gene is TRGJ1 or TRGJ2, the V gene TRGV2. Germline values: CDR1 EGSNGY, CDR2 YDSYNSKV. The CDR3 totals 14 residues. The junction had 9 bases not matched to a gene; V was cut back by 4 bases and J by 3 bases. DNA for the CDR3: TGTGCCACCTGGGAGGGGAGGACTTATTATAAGAAACTCTTT. This translates into CATWEGRTYYKKLF.

This clone was counted only a few times. The chain employs TRGV3 and TRGJ1 or TRGJ2. The CDR3 contains 14 residues. With 0 bases clipped from V and 3 bases from J, the junction kept 5 bases outside the gene matches. CDR1 and CDR2 (germline): VTNTFY, YDVSTARD (reference sequence). The CDR3 is CATWDRPIYYKKLF. The DNA of the CDR3 is TGTGCCACCTGGGACAGGCCCATTTATTATAAGAAACTCTTT.

The chain combines TRGV3 with TRGJ1 or TRGJ2. With 1 base clipped from V and 13 bases from J, the junction kept 7 bases outside the gene matches. The CDR3 spans 11 residues. CDR1 is VTNTFY and CDR2 is YDVSTARD in the germline V gene (reference sequence). CDR3 amino acids: CATWDSQIKLF. The DNA of the CDR3 is TGTGCCACCTGGGACAGCCAGATTAAACTCTTT.

The table lists this clone with a few counts. This chain uses TRGV9 with TRGJ1 or TRGJ2. The germline V gene has CDR1 GITISATS and CDR2 ISYDGTV (reference sequence). V shed 9 bases and J 3 bases; nucleotides not matched to a gene: 8. The CDR3 totals 12 residues. CDR3 sequence: CALIRGYYKKLF. For the CDR3, the DNA is TGTGCCTTGATACGGGGTTATTATAAGAAACTCTTT.

The chain is built from TRGV9 and TRGJ1 or TRGJ2. The V gene's germline CDR1 is GITISATS and CDR2 ISYDGTV (reference sequence). V trimming: 8 bases; J trimming: 3 bases; junction bases outside the gene matches: 4. There are 11 residues in the CDR3. CDR3 residues: CALYRYYKKLF. As DNA, the CDR3 is TGTGCCTTGTACCGTTATTATAAGAAACTCTTT.